This paragraph reports one TCR beta chain. Its cognate antigen is unknown. The trim removed 6 bases at V and 5 bases at J, leaving 9 bases unmatched. CDR3 length equals 14 residues. The V gene's germline CDR1 is SNHLY and CDR2 FYNNEI. The data were taken from a study of shared clonotypes between healthy human individuals. Study context: Donor composition was a couple of women and a few men, aged 18 to 49.

At deep level, the assay was performed. Every subset's genomic DNA went evenly onto several immunoSEQ plates. Here immunoSEQ multiplex PCR was the method, and the copy in TCRdb shows in-frame clones only, minus some. This sample has 1.6 million or so clones, with around 97% found just once. Points from the study as a whole: Estimated richness was generally greater in naive than memory subsets.

V is TRBV2 and J is TRBJ2-5; 7 bases agree with TRBD1. The clonotype was recovered from a man aged 25 to 40 in good health. The specimen was naive CD4+ T cells sorted from blood. Specified subset: CD45RA+ positively selected. The CDR3 region has the DNA TGTGCCAGCAGCAGTACAGGGGTCGGTGAGACCCAGTACTTC. It encodes CASSSTGVGETQYF. The full variable domain, in which reference TRBV2 and TRBJ2-5 provide the parts outside the CDR3, is EPEVTQTPSHQVTQMGQEVILRCVPISNHLYFYWYRQILGQKVEFLVSFYNNEISEKSEIFDDQFSVERPDGSNFTLKIRSTKLEDSAMYFCASSSTGVGETQYFGPGTRLLVL.